Below, 25 T cell receptor beta chains from the same sample are listed, as sequenced in a study of shared clonotypes between healthy human individuals. Clones were sequenced by immunoSEQ multiplex PCR, and TCRdb holds only the in-frame ones, with some missing. The data hold roughly 500,000 clones, with 95% to 97% observed a single time. The sample taken for sequencing was naive CD4+ T cells sorted from blood. As for subset: CD45RA+ positively selected. These receptors originate from a woman aged 25 to 45 in good health.

V is TRBV5-1 and J is TRBJ2-7; 10 nucleotides agree with TRBD2. The CDR3 loop spans 14 amino acids. Germline V gene data show CDR1 as SGHRS and CDR2 as YFSETQ. J lost 7 bases, V lost 4 bases, and 8 bases had no gene match. Here the CDR3 DNA reads TGCGCCAGCAGCCCGACTAGCGGGTTAGAAGAGCAGTACTTC. Amino acids: CASSPTSGLEEQYF.

The chain is built from TRBV5-1 and TRBJ2-1; TRBD2 aligns across 16 bases. Germline V gene lookup returns CDR1 SGHRS and CDR2 YFSETQ. V was pared by 7 bases and J by 7 bases, with 5 bases of the junction left unmatched. The CDR3 length is 15 residues. Here the CDR3 DNA reads TGCGCCAGCGGGGGACTAGCGGGAGGGCCGAATGAGCAGTTCTTC. This sequence encodes CASGGLAGGPNEQFF.

CDR3 bases: TGCGCCAGCAGCTTGAGGCTCGGACTAGCGGGGGGAAATGAGCAGTTCTTC. Protein sequence: CASSLRLGLAGGNEQFF. The genes are TRBV5-1 and TRBJ2-1; 14 bases are a match to TRBD2. Germline trimming cut 1 base from V and 7 bases from J; bases unmatched to any gene: 7. The CDR3 has 17 amino acids. Germline V gene data show CDR1 as SGHRS and CDR2 as YFSETQ. Variable domain in full (rest from reference TRBV5-1 and TRBJ2-1): KAGVTQTPRYLIKTRGQQVTLSCSPISGHRSVSWYQQTPGQGLQFLFEYFSETQRNKGNFPGRFSGRQFSNSRSEMNVSTLELGDSALYLCASSLRLGLAGGNEQFFGPGTRLTVL.

The gene calls are TRBV6-6 and TRBJ2-3; D is uncertain. V was shortened by 0 bases and J by 4 bases, with 8 bases between the two germline ends. The CDR3 has 14 amino acids. In germline, CDR1 is MNHNY, CDR2 SVGAGI (reference sequence). This chain's CDR3 is CASSYSLSADTQYF. The CDR3 DNA is TGTGCCAGCAGTTACTCGCTTTCAGCAGATACGCAGTATTTT.

The chain employs TRBV28 and TRBJ1-2; D unclear. CDR1 MDHEN and CDR2 SYDVKM come from the germline V gene. Trimming shortened V by 7 bases and J by 5 bases, and 17 bases separated the two germline ends. The CDR3 extends over 14 amino acids. The CDR3 bases are TGTGCCAGCATTCGGGCTTGGCCAAGATATGGCTACACCTTC. Protein: CASIRAWPRYGYTF.

The chain carries TRBV13 and TRBJ2-6, with 9 bases that match TRBD2. Unmatched junction bases numbered 11, after V lost 5 bases and J lost 0 bases. The germline V gene has CDR1 PRHDT and CDR2 FYEKMQ (reference sequence). The CDR3 consists of 19 residues. CDR3 residues: CASSRRRVAGASGANVLTF. The CDR3 DNA sequence: TGTGCCAGCAGCCGCCGGAGGGTAGCGGGGGCCTCTGGGGCCAACGTCCTGACTTTC. Together with reference TRBV13 and TRBJ2-6, the CDR3 gives the full variable domain: AAGVIQSPRHLIKEKRETATLKCYPIPRHDTVYWYQQGPGQDPQFLISFYEKMQSDKGSIPDRFSAQQFSDYHSELNMSSLELGDSALYFCASSRRRVAGASGANVLTFGAGSRLTVL.

This chain connects TRBV28 to TRBJ2-1, with D hard to call. V lost 2 bases, J lost 9 bases, and 11 bases lay in between. Germline loops: CDR1 MDHEN, CDR2 SYDVKM. The CDR3 contains 13 residues. The CDR3 spells CASSLTGIGEQFF. The CDR3 DNA is TGTGCCAGCAGTTTAACGGGTATCGGTGAGCAGTTCTTC.

This clone has a single count. V and J are TRBV5-1 and TRBJ2-3, with 8 bases matching TRBD2. Germline-derived CDR1 and CDR2 are SGHRS and YFSETQ. CDR3 size: 14 residues. J lost 9 bases, V lost 4 bases, and 10 bases had no gene match. The CDR3, as DNA: TGCGCCAGCAGCCTAGGACTTAGCGGGGAAACGCAGTATTTT. The encoded protein is CASSLGLSGETQYF.

In this sample, this clone turned up once. The CDR3 sequence is CASSIVRGGSYEQYF. The CDR3 DNA reads TGTGCCAGTAGTATAGTGAGAGGGGGATCCTACGAGCAGTACTTC. V gene TRBV19 combines with J gene TRBJ2-7; tentatively, D is TRBD1 (6 bases). This CDR3 has 15 residues. With 1 base removed from V and 1 base from J, the gap between germline ends came to 11 bases. Germline V CDR1 and CDR2: LNHDA, SQIVND (reference sequence). Filled out from reference TRBV19 and TRBJ2-7, the complete variable domain reads DGGITQSPKYLFRKEGQNVTLSCEQNLNHDAMYWYRQDPGQGLRLIYYSQIVNDFQKGDIAEGYSVSREKKESFPLTVTSAQKNPTAFYLCASSIVRGGSYEQYFGPGTRLTVT.

The chain has TRBV28 and TRBJ2-3, with 9 bases lining up with TRBD2. The CDR3 has 17 residues. V lost 7 bases, J lost 1 base, and 12 bases stayed unmatched. CDR1 is MDHEN, CDR2 SYDVKM, per germline. The CDR3 bases are TGTGCCAGCATTTGGGCGGGAGGGGTTTTGGGCACAGATACGCAGTATTTT. This gives the protein CASIWAGGVLGTDTQYF.

The chain combines TRBV27 with TRBJ2-1; D not certain. This CDR3 is built from 15 residues. Trimming removed 5 bases at V and 0 bases at J, with 11 bases between. Germline V lookup: CDR1 MNHEY, CDR2 SMNVEV (reference sequence). The CDR3 DNA follows: TGTGCCAGCAGTCAGACTCAGAGCTCCTACAATGAGCAGTTCTTC. Translated, it gives CASSQTQSSYNEQFF.

In DNA, the CDR3 is TGCAGCGTTGGGACAGGGGGCGATGAGCAGTTCTTC. Protein sequence: CSVGTGGDEQFF. The chain combines TRBV29-1 with TRBJ2-1, with 11 bases that match TRBD1. J gave up 8 bases and V 4 bases, and 1 base lay outside the gene matches. This CDR3 comprises 12 residues. In germline, CDR1 is SQVTM, CDR2 ANQGSEA.

The chain combines TRBV4-2 with TRBJ2-2; maybe TRBD1 (5 bases). This CDR3 contains 14 residues. Trimming left V 0 bases short and J 6 bases short, with 8 bases between. Germline CDR1 is LGHNA and CDR2 is YNFKEQ. DNA for the CDR3: TGTGCCAGCAGCCAAGAAAGGGGTTCCGGGGAGCTGTTTTTT. Its translation: CASSQERGSGELFF.

The V call is TRBV19, the J call TRBJ1-2, with D perhaps matching TRBD1 (5 bases). The CDR3 consists of 15 residues. CDR1 and CDR2 from the germline V gene are LNHDA and SQIVND (reference sequence). Trimming took off 5 bases at V and 7 bases at J, with 20 bases between the two ends. The CDR3 bases are TGTGCCAGTAGTGTCCCTGGGATACAGGTAACTGGCTACACCTTC. It specifies CASSVPGIQVTGYTF.

The J gene is TRBJ2-7, the V gene TRBV4-1; 8 nucleotides agree with TRBD2. In germline, CDR1 is MGHRA, CDR2 YSYEKL. The CDR3 runs 16 residues. V trimming: 4 bases; J trimming: 6 bases; junction bases outside the gene matches: 14. The CDR3 region has the DNA TGCGCCAGCAGCCCACACTTGGAGGCGGGAGGTGGCGAGCAGTACTTC. Residues: CASSPHLEAGGGEQYF.

The chain uses TRBV6-6 and TRBJ2-7; maybe TRBD1 (6 bases). Germline CDR1 is MNHNY and CDR2 is SVGAGI (reference sequence). The CDR3 has 15 residues. Between the trimmed V and J ends, which lost 7 bases and 2 bases, there was a span of 18 bases. CDR3 loop: CASTMSGTTPYEQYF. The DNA of the CDR3 is TGTGCCAGCACTATGTCCGGGACAACCCCCTACGAGCAGTACTTC.

The rearrangement links TRBV12-5 to TRBJ2-5; 11 bases are shared with TRBD2. CDR1 is LGHNT, CDR2 FRNRAP, per germline. V lost 0 bases to trimming and J lost 5 bases; unmatched junction nucleotides: 5. The CDR3 is 16 amino acids. The CDR3 spells CASGLVLAGGWETQYF. DNA of the CDR3: TGTGCTAGTGGTTTGGTTCTAGCGGGAGGTTGGGAGACCCAGTACTTC. Complete variable domain (other parts from reference TRBV12-5 and TRBJ2-5): DARVTQTPRHKVTEMGQEVTMRCQPILGHNTVFWYRQTMMQGLELLAYFRNRAPLDDSGMPKDRFSAEMPDATLATLKIQPSEPRDSAVYFCASGLVLAGGWETQYFGPGTRLLVL.

The chain employs TRBV7-9 and TRBJ2-2; 8 bases agree with TRBD2. CDR3 length: 17 amino acids. Germline lookup yields CDR1 SEHNR and CDR2 FQNEAQ (reference sequence). V shed 0 bases and J 6 bases; nucleotides not matched to a gene: 9. This chain's CDR3 is CASSLAGSGGPAGELFF. Written as DNA, the CDR3 is TGTGCCAGCAGCTTAGCGGGGTCGGGAGGGCCCGCCGGGGAGCTGTTTTTT.

The chain's CDR3 is CASARQRSSYNEQFF. The CDR3 nucleotides are TGTGCCAGCGCCCGACAGCGGAGCTCCTACAATGAGCAGTTCTTC. The chain joins TRBV2 to TRBJ2-1; either TRBD1 or TRBD2 may supply D (5 bases each). Germline CDR1 is SNHLY and CDR2 is FYNNEI. The CDR3 is 15 residues long. Trimming left V 8 bases short and J 0 bases short, with 14 bases between.

V is TRBV2 and J is TRBJ1-5, with a weak D call TRBD1 (5 bases). The CDR3 covers 13 residues. Germline V lookup: CDR1 SNHLY, CDR2 FYNNEI. Trimming cost V 7 bases and J 2 bases, with 9 bases left between them. CDR3 sequence: CASTGERNQPQHF. CDR3 nucleotides: TGTGCCAGCACGGGGGAGCGCAATCAGCCCCAGCATTTT.

The gene calls are TRBV18 and TRBJ2-1; TRBD2 agrees at 9 bases. There are 13 residues in the CDR3. Looked up from germline, CDR1 is KGHSH and CDR2 is LQKENI. With V trimmed by 4 bases and J by 8 bases, 3 bases remained unmatched. The DNA for the CDR3 is TGTGCCAGCTCACAGGGACTAGCCGATGAGCAGTTCTTC. Translation gives CASSQGLADEQFF.

This clone was recorded only once. In nucleotides, the CDR3 is TGTGCCAGTCGTCCTACCGGGACAGATACGCAGTATTTT. Encoded protein: CASRPTGTDTQYF. The V gene is TRBV19, the J gene TRBJ2-3; unclear D gene. This CDR3 has 13 amino acids. CDR1 LNHDA and CDR2 SQIVND come from the germline V gene (reference sequence). V was cut by 8 bases and J by 3 bases, with 12 bases left in between.

This chain links TRBV10-3 with TRBJ2-7, with D tentatively TRBD1 or TRBD2 (5 bases each). CDR3 length: 16 amino acids. The V and J ends lost 6 bases and 3 bases respectively, with 21 bases between them. CDR1 and CDR2 from the germline V gene are ENHRY and SYGVKD. CDR3 nucleotide sequence: TGTGCCATCAGGGTGTCTAGGGACGGCCTTTACTACGAGCAGTACTTC. This translates into CAIRVSRDGLYYEQYF.

The V gene is TRBV5-8, the J gene TRBJ2-7, with no clear D. Trimming took off 4 bases at V and 3 bases at J, with 20 bases between the two ends. The CDR3 length is 16 residues. Germline CDR1 and CDR2: SGHTS and YDEGEE. CDR3 sequence (DNA): TGTGCCAGCAGCCTCACCGGGCGGCCGCGGCACTACGAGCAGTACTTC. Residues: CASSLTGRPRHYEQYF.

The V call is TRBV9, the J call TRBJ2-3; D is possibly TRBD1 (7 bases). The germline V and J ends were trimmed by 0 bases and 0 bases, with 11 bases remaining between them. This CDR3 spans 16 amino acids. The germline V gene encodes CDR1 SGDLS and CDR2 YYNGEE. CDR3 in DNA: TGTGCCAGCAGCGTAGCAGGGGGGACTAGCACAGATACGCAGTATTTT. Protein: CASSVAGGTSTDTQYF.